Shown below are 16 T cell receptor beta chains from a single sample sequenced in a study of spatial heterogeneity in lung cancer. TCRdb reprocessed the 5' RACE reads via MiXCR and lists one record per CDR3 protein. Altogether about 45,000 distinct CDR3 sequences are present, about 10% being singletons, with the ten largest covering 42%. Sample time point: sample taken at primary tumor resection. Unsorted whole RNA from tumor, nontumor lung or frozen PBMC underwent sequencing. Source: PBMCs, taken at surgery. These receptor sequences come from a female donor with early-stage non-small cell lung cancer.

The chain joins TRBV7-2 to TRBJ2-7; the match to TRBD2 covers 12 bases. J was trimmed by 2 bases and V by 2 bases; bases with no gene match: 4. This CDR3 comprises 16 residues. Germline CDR1 reads SGHTA; CDR2 reads FQGNSA. The CDR3 nucleotides are TGTGCCAGCAGCTTACGCCTAGCGGGGGGGCCCTACGAGCAGTACTTC. Translation: CASSLRLAGGPYEQYF.

J is TRBJ2-1 and V is TRBV19, with a possible D match to TRBD1 (6 bases). The CDR3 contains 14 residues. Germline V gene sequence: CDR1 LNHDA, CDR2 SQIVND (reference sequence). V shed 1 base and J shed 3 bases, with 7 bases lying between them. This chain's CDR3 is CASSIGTDYNEQFF. CDR3 bases: TGTGCCAGTAGTATAGGGACAGACTACAATGAGCAGTTCTTC.

J is TRBJ2-7 and V is TRBV7-6; tentative D call: TRBD2 (6 bases). Germline loops: CDR1 SGHVS, CDR2 FNYEAQ. The CDR3 has 15 amino acids. V was cut by 5 bases and J by 0 bases, with 14 bases left in between. The DNA of the CDR3 is TGTGCCAGCAGCCCCCGGGCGGGGAGCTCCTACGAGCAGTACTTC. This gives the protein CASSPRAGSSYEQYF.

This clonotype was seen just once. This chain uses TRBV4-3 with TRBJ1-1, with D possibly being TRBD1 (6 bases). The germline V and J ends were trimmed by 6 bases and 5 bases, with 10 bases remaining between them. Germline loops: CDR1 LGHNA, CDR2 YSLEER. This CDR3 has 12 amino acids. CDR3 in DNA: TGCGCCAGCAGGGACACAGGGACTGAAGCTTTCTTT. It codes for CASRDTGTEAFF.

This clonotype showed up many times. V is TRBV12-3 or TRBV12-4 and J is TRBJ1-6; D is perhaps TRBD1 (6 bases). V lost 7 bases, J lost 3 bases, and 10 bases lay in between. The CDR3 totals 14 residues. The CDR3, as DNA: TGTGCCAGCACCTCGACAGGCTATAATTCACCCCTCCACTTT. Its protein product is CASTSTGYNSPLHF.

This clonotype was seen a handful of times. The rearrangement uses TRBV2 and TRBJ2-3; no clear D gene. Germline CDR1 is SNHLY and CDR2 is FYNNEI. The CDR3 loop spans 14 amino acids. The V end lost 4 bases, the J end lost 2 bases, and 10 bases lay between the germline ends. The CDR3 protein is CASSVGQVTDTQYF. The CDR3 DNA follows: TGTGCCAGCAGTGTCGGGCAGGTCACAGATACGCAGTATTTT.

The chain carries TRBV5-1 and TRBJ1-2; D is possibly TRBD1 (5 bases). The ends were cut back, 0 bases at V and 6 bases at J, with 9 bases in the middle. This CDR3 region has 13 residues. Germline CDR1 and CDR2: SGHRS and YFSETQ. DNA for the CDR3: TGCGCCAGCAGCTTGGCTGGGGCGGATGGCTACACCTTC. Translating gives CASSLAGADGYTF.

In this sample, this clonotype turned up many times. As DNA, the CDR3 is TGTGCCAGCAGCCCGGGACCCGGCACAGATACGCAGTATTTT. Translation: CASSPGPGTDTQYF. V is TRBV5-6 and J is TRBJ2-3; either TRBD1 or TRBD2 may fit D (5 bases each). This CDR3 is built from 14 residues. V was trimmed by 4 bases and J by 1 base, leaving 10 bases between them. Germline V lookup: CDR1 SGHDT, CDR2 YYEEEE. Supplemented by reference TRBV5-6 and TRBJ2-3, the full variable domain reads DAGVTQSPTHLIKTRGQQVTLRCSPKSGHDTVSWYQQALGQGPQFIFQYYEEEERQRGNFPDRFSGHQFPNYSSELNVNALLLGDSALYLCASSPGPGTDTQYFGPGTRLTVL.

This clonotype appeared many times. One end of the junction fails to match germline, which may point to a read error. The chain has TRBV7-7 and TRBJ2-2, with 8 bases identical to TRBD2. The CDR3 runs 15 residues. Germline CDR1 and CDR2: SSHAT and FNYEAQ (reference sequence). CDR3: CASSPTSDHTGELFF. In nucleotides, the CDR3 is TGTGCTAGCAGCCCGACTAGCGATCACACCGGGGAGCTGTTTTTT.

The chain combines TRBV5-4 with TRBJ1-4, with no clear D. The V gene lost 1 base and the J gene lost 2 bases, with 9 bases spanning the gap. CDR3 size: 15 residues. The germline V gene encodes CDR1 SGHNT and CDR2 YYREEE (reference sequence). CDR3 sequence: CASSLSRVTNEKLFF. CDR3 bases: TGTGCCAGCAGCTTGTCAAGGGTCACTAATGAAAAACTGTTTTTT.

Ten or more counts support this clonotype. The chain carries TRBV7-9 and TRBJ2-5; 8 bases fit TRBD2. Per germline, CDR1 SEHNR and CDR2 FQNEAQ (reference sequence). The junction had 6 bases not matched to a gene; V was cut back by 5 bases and J by 1 base. CDR3 length: 15 amino acids. CDR3 amino acids: CASSHTTSGQETQYF. The DNA of the CDR3 is TGTGCCAGCAGCCACACCACTAGCGGCCAAGAGACCCAGTACTTC.

This clonotype was detected only a few times. The chain carries TRBV5-1 and TRBJ2-7; TRBD1 might be the D (6 bases). Germline V gene lookup returns CDR1 SGHRS and CDR2 YFSETQ. V was trimmed by 1 base and J by 2 bases, leaving 7 bases between them. CDR3 length equals 13 residues. CDR3 in DNA: TGCGCCAGCAGCTTGACAGGGACCTACGAGCAGTACTTC. Translated, it gives CASSLTGTYEQYF.

Many counts were recorded for this clonotype. The V and J genes are TRBV29-1 and TRBJ2-3; TRBD2 agrees at 8 bases. Germline assignment: CDR1 SQVTM and CDR2 ANQGSEA. CDR3 length: 12 amino acids. J was trimmed by 4 bases and V by 6 bases; bases with no gene match: 3. The CDR3 sequence is CSVGTSADTQYF. Here the CDR3 DNA reads TGCAGCGTAGGGACTAGTGCAGATACGCAGTATTTT.

The rearrangement joins TRBV24-1 to TRBJ2-5, with 7 bases identical to TRBD2. The junction had 11 bases not matched to a gene; V was cut back by 4 bases and J by 1 base. CDR1 KGHDR and CDR2 SFDVKD come from the germline V gene. The CDR3 consists of 17 residues. CDR3 sequence reads: CATSDPASGALQETQYF. CDR3 in DNA: TGTGCCACCAGTGACCCGGCTAGCGGAGCGCTCCAAGAGACCCAGTACTTC.

This clonotype was detected ten times or more. V usage is TRBV5-1 and J usage is TRBJ2-1, with TRBD1 identical over 11 bases. The germline CDR1 and CDR2 sequences are SGHRS and YFSETQ. This CDR3 has 15 residues. J was trimmed by 3 bases and V by 4 bases; bases with no gene match: 3. The CDR3 spells CASSPGTGGYNEQFF. CDR3 bases: TGCGCCAGCAGCCCCGGGACAGGGGGCTACAATGAGCAGTTCTTC. The entire variable domain, with the rest obtained from reference TRBV5-1 and TRBJ2-1, is as follows: KAGVTQTPRYLIKTRGQQVTLSCSPISGHRSVSWYQQTPGQGLQFLFEYFSETQRNKGNFPGRFSGRQFSNSRSEMNVSTLELGDSALYLCASSPGTGGYNEQFFGPGTRLTVL.

This clonotype was recorded many times. Here the CDR3 reads CSVEGLTGDDTGELFF. As DNA, the CDR3 is TGCAGCGTTGAAGGTTTAACAGGGGACGACACCGGGGAGCTGTTTTTT. V is TRBV29-1 and J is TRBJ2-2; TRBD1 agrees at 7 bases. Germline V CDR1 and CDR2: SQVTM, ANQGSEA. V lost 1 base to trimming and J lost 3 bases; unmatched junction nucleotides: 8. The CDR3 is 16 amino acids.